This T cell receptor beta chain stems from a study of T cells in localized non-small cell lung cancer. Study-level results: It was uninvolved adjacent lung that showed the highest T cell clonality, exceeding tumor. Multi-region tumor sequencing was not done, so intratumor heterogeneity could not be excluded. Turning up in adjacent lung were a median around 50 of the top 100 tumor clones.

This clone is judged medium-sized (0.01 to 0.1%). What it binds is not known. The CDR3 is 14 residues long. Germline V gene sequence: CDR1 LGHNT, CDR2 FRNRAP. TCRdb's table, derived via immunoSEQ multiplex PCR, lists solely in-frame clones and lacks some. The sample consists of 4,500 to 5,000 clones, under 35% of them appearing once. The sequencing here drew on lung tumor tissue, taken before any cancer treatment. The TCR originated in a woman aged 40-69 years with stage II squamous cell lung carcinoma. V and J are TRBV12-5 and TRBJ1-5; tentatively, D is TRBD1 (6 bases). Here the CDR3 reads CASKRSGEAQPQHF. The DNA for the CDR3 is TGTGCCAGCAAACGATCAGGGGAGGCTCAGCCCCAGCATTTT.